A selection of T cell receptor beta chains follows, all from one sample in a study of somatic mutations in cytotoxic T cells in rheumatoid arthritis. Only in-frame clones appear in the TCRdb table, and some are missing; sequencing was by immunoSEQ multiplex PCR. Of about 25,000 clones in the sample, roughly 70% are singletons; the top ten hold 9.9%. The material sequenced was CD8+ T cells sorted from blood. Receptors were obtained from a woman between 18 and 30 years old in good health. Each CDR3 is given with its conserved first and last residue. The order of the fields is clone size, D gene, V gene, J gene, CDR3 protein, CDR3 DNA. The D gene is left open where the match is weak. Clone size is shown for a subset of rows, as once, few, many or a class of expanded clone.

once	TRBD1	TRBV29-1	TRBJ1-3	CSVVGQGENTIYF	TGCAGCGTTGTAGGACAGGGAGAAAACACCATATATTTT
-	TRBD1	TRBV29-1	TRBJ2-7	CSVEDRGQGVYEQYF	TGCAGCGTTGAAGATCGGGGACAGGGAGTTTACGAGCAGTACTTC
-	TRBD1	TRBV14	TRBJ1-4	CASSQGQGVDNEKLFF	TGTGCCAGCAGCCAAGGACAGGGGGTTGATAATGAAAAACTGTTTTTT
-	-	TRBV5-1	TRBJ2-3	CASSDGLMDTQYF	TGCGCCAGCAGCGATGGGTTAATGGATACGCAGTATTTT
-	TRBD2	TRBV27	TRBJ2-1	CASRRSAGVAYNEQFF	TGTGCCAGCAGGCGTAGCGCGGGAGTGGCCTACAATGAGCAGTTCTTC
-	TRBD2	TRBV5-1	TRBJ2-5	CASSPGTSSGETQYF	TGCGCCAGCAGCCCCGGGACTAGTTCCGGGGAGACCCAGTACTTC
-	-	TRBV28	TRBJ1-6	CASQGIGGPLHF	TGTGCCAGCCAGGGTATCGGAGGACCCCTCCACTTT
-	-	TRBV7-9	TRBJ1-2	CASSLAPQYPNYGYTF	TGTGCCAGCAGCTTAGCCCCGCAATACCCTAACTATGGCTACACCTTC
-	-	TRBV9	TRBJ2-1	CASSVLPSEQFF	TGTGCCAGCAGCGTCCTACCCTCTGAGCAGTTCTTC
-	TRBD1	TRBV27	TRBJ2-2	CASSLSRTGYTGELFF	TGTGCCAGCAGTTTATCAAGGACAGGATACACCGGGGAGCTGTTTTTT
-	-	TRBV5-4	TRBJ2-3	CASSAGRALSTDTQYF	TGTGCCAGCAGCGCCGGAAGAGCCCTGAGCACAGATACGCAGTATTTT
medium-sized	-	TRBV5-4	TRBJ1-1	CATEGFMNTEAFF	TGTGCCACTGAGGGTTTCATGAACACTGAAGCTTTCTTT
-	-	TRBV27	TRBJ2-1	CASKDSGVYNEQFF	TGTGCCAGCAAAGATAGCGGAGTCTACAATGAGCAGTTCTTC
-	TRBD2	TRBV29-1	TRBJ2-2	CSVTTSGTNTGELFF	TGCAGCGTCACGACTAGCGGGACGAACACCGGGGAGCTGTTTTTT
-	TRBD1	TRBV7-9	TRBJ1-4	CASSFPTGPVEEKLFF	TGTGCCAGCAGCTTCCCGACAGGGCCCGTTGAAGAAAAACTGTTTTTT
-	-	TRBV5-5	TRBJ1-3	CASSLEGWTVGNTIYF	TGTGCCAGCAGCTTGGAGGGGTGGACAGTTGGAAACACCATATATTTT
-	-	TRBV9	TRBJ1-3	CASSVGEDTIYF	TGTGCCAGCAGCGTAGGCGAGGACACCATATATTTT
-	-	TRBV28	TRBJ1-6	CASRLRESSYNSPLHF	TGTGCCAGCCGCCTTCGCGAGAGCTCCTATAATTCACCCCTCCACTTT
-	TRBD2	TRBV7-9	TRBJ2-3	CASSPEVGLEVDTQYF	TGTGCCAGCAGCCCAGAGGTGGGACTAGAAGTCGATACGCAGTATTTT
-	-	TRBV6-5	TRBJ2-3	CASSYGVGTDTQYF	TGTGCCAGCAGTTATGGGGTGGGGACAGATACGCAGTATTTT
-	TRBD1	TRBV29-1	TRBJ2-7	CSVDTGQGGSYEQYF	TGCAGCGTTGACACGGGACAGGGGGGCTCCTACGAGCAGTACTTC
once	-	TRBV10-2	TRBJ1-4	CASGVTNEKLFF	TGCGCCAGCGGAGTGACTAATGAAAAACTGTTTTTT
-	TRBD2	TRBV14	TRBJ2-1	CASSQGGGEGNEQFF	TGTGCCAGCAGCCAGGGTGGCGGGGAGGGCAATGAGCAGTTCTTC
-	-	TRBV28	TRBJ1-3	CASSFGGVSGNTIYF	TGTGCCAGCAGTTTCGGGGGTGTCTCTGGAAACACCATATATTTT
-	TRBD1	TRBV6-5	TRBJ1-2	CASSYRQGRGYTF	TGTGCCAGCAGTTACCGACAGGGCAGGGGCTACACCTTC
-	TRBD1	TRBV4-2	TRBJ2-3	CASSQDDRVGDTQYF	TGTGCCAGCAGCCAAGACGACAGGGTTGGAGATACGCAGTATTTT
-	-	TRBV6-4	TRBJ2-1	CASSLTEGDEQFF	TGTGCCAGCAGTTTGACAGAAGGCGATGAGCAGTTCTTC
few	TRBD2	TRBV2	TRBJ2-1	CASRGGRLENEQFF	TGTGCCAGCAGGGGGGGGAGGTTGGAAAATGAGCAGTTCTTC
-	TRBD1	TRBV9	TRBJ2-1	CASSAGQGYANEQFF	TGTGCCAGCAGCGCGGGACAGGGTTACGCCAATGAGCAGTTCTTC
-	-	TRBV11-2	TRBJ2-3	CASSPWDTQYF	TGTGCCAGCAGTCCCTGGGATACGCAGTATTTT
few	TRBD1	TRBV19	TRBJ1-2	CASSIGQGAAYGYTF	TGTGCCAGTAGTATAGGGCAGGGGGCGGCTTATGGCTACACCTTC
-	TRBD2	TRBV10-2	TRBJ2-1	CASSEVGGRSYNEQFF	TGCGCCAGCAGTGAAGTGGGCGGGAGGAGTTACAATGAGCAGTTCTTC
-	TRBD2	TRBV30	TRBJ2-1	CAWSVSGGAYEQFF	TGTGCCTGGAGTGTTAGCGGGGGGGCCTATGAGCAGTTCTTC
-	TRBD2	TRBV28	TRBJ2-7	CASSRTSGSAWATYEQYF	TGTGCCAGCAGTAGGACTAGCGGGAGTGCCTGGGCTACCTACGAGCAGTACTTC
-	-	TRBV27	TRBJ2-3	CASTTLGGPSTDTQYF	TGTGCCAGCACTACCCTTGGGGGTCCTAGCACAGATACGCAGTATTTT
-	-	TRBV2	TRBJ1-5	CASSPVWGGGGQPQHF	TGTGCCAGCAGCCCGGTGTGGGGGGGCGGAGGTCAGCCCCAGCATTTT
-	TRBD1	TRBV9	TRBJ2-3	CASSPWDSPTDTQYF	TGTGCCAGCAGCCCCTGGGACAGTCCCACAGATACGCAGTATTTT
-	-	TRBV5-1	TRBJ2-2	CASSPMGMNTGELFF	TGCGCCAGCAGCCCGATGGGTATGAACACCGGGGAGCTGTTTTTT
-	TRBD2	TRBV27	TRBJ2-3	CASSSRLAALSDTQYF	TGTGCCAGCAGTTCTCGACTAGCGGCCTTATCAGATACGCAGTATTTT
-	-	TRBV29-1	TRBJ2-1	CSVGRAGREHEQFF	TGCAGCGTTGGACGGGCGGGGAGAGAGCATGAGCAGTTCTTC
once	-	TRBV7-9	TRBJ2-7	CASSLSSGYEQYF	TGTGCCAGCAGCTTATCCTCTGGGTACGAGCAGTACTTC
-	TRBD2	TRBV2	TRBJ2-7	CATFAGLAFHEQYF	TGTGCCACCTTCGCGGGACTAGCGTTTCACGAGCAGTACTTC
-	-	TRBV27	TRBJ2-2	CASSPHTSVGNTGELFF	TGTGCCAGCAGTCCCCATACTAGTGTTGGGAACACCGGGGAGCTGTTTTTT
-	-	TRBV4-1	TRBJ2-7	CASSQDWGAYEQYF	TGCGCCAGCAGCCAAGACTGGGGTGCCTACGAGCAGTACTTC
few	TRBD1	TRBV7-9	TRBJ1-1	CASSYHRGSSGNTEAFF	TGTGCCAGCAGCTATCACAGGGGATCATCGGGGAACACTGAAGCTTTCTTT
-	TRBD2	TRBV11-2	TRBJ2-7	CASSLGPGLAGAYEQYF	TGTGCCAGCAGCTTAGGCCCAGGACTAGCGGGGGCCTACGAGCAGTACTTC
-	-	TRBV25-1	TRBJ2-1	CASSESFLDNEQFF	TGTGCCAGCAGTGAATCATTCCTAGACAATGAGCAGTTCTTC